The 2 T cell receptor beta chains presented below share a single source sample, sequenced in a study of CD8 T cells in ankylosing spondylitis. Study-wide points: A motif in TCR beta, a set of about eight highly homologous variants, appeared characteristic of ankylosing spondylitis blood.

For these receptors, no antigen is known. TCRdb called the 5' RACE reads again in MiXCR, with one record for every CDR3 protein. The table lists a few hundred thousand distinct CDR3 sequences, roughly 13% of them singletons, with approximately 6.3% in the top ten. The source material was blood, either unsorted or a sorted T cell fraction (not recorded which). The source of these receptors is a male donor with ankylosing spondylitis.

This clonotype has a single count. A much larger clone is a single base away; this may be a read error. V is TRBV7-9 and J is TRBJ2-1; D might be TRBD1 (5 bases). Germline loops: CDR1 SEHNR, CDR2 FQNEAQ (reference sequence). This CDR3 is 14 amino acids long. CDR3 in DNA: TGTCCCAGCAGCTTACAGGCTGCCTACAATGAGCAGTTCTTC. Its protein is CPSSLQAAYNEQFF.

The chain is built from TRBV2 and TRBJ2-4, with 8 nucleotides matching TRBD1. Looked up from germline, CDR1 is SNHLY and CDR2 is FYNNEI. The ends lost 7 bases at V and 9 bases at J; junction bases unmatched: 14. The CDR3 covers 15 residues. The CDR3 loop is CASNRGLDRESIQYF. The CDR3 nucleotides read TGTGCCAGCAACCGCGGGCTGGACAGGGAAAGCATTCAGTACTTC.